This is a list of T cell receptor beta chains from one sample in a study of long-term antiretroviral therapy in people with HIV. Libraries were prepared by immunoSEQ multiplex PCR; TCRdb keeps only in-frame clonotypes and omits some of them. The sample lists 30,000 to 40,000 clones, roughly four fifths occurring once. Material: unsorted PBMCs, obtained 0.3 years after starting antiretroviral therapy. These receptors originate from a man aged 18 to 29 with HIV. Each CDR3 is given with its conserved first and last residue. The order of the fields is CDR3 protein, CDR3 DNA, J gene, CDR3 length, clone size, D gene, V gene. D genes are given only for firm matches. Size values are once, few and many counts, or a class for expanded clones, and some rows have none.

CDR3 protein: CASTGQPNSNQPQHF
CDR3 DNA: TGTGCCAGCACCGGACAGCCAAATAGCAATCAGCCCCAGCATTTT
J gene: TRBJ1-5
CDR3 length: 15
clone size: few
D gene: .
V gene: TRBV2

CDR3 protein: CASYTGGGNQPQHF
CDR3 DNA: TGTGCCAGTTATACAGGGGGGGGCAATCAGCCCCAGCATTTT
J gene: TRBJ1-5
CDR3 length: 14
clone size: .
D gene: TRBD1
V gene: TRBV19

CDR3 protein: CASSSSGGVDEQFF
CDR3 DNA: TGTGCCAGCAGCAGTAGCGGAGGAGTCGATGAGCAGTTCTTC
J gene: TRBJ2-1
CDR3 length: 14
clone size: .
D gene: .
V gene: TRBV7-4

CDR3 protein: CASSPSPRGTGELFF
CDR3 DNA: TGTGCCAGCAGCCCTTCCCCCAGGGGAACCGGGGAGCTGTTTTTT
J gene: TRBJ2-2
CDR3 length: 15
clone size: once
D gene: .
V gene: TRBV9

CDR3 protein: CASSVEGGGNYEQYF
CDR3 DNA: TGTGCCAGCAGCGTAGAGGGCGGGGGAAACTACGAGCAGTACTTC
J gene: TRBJ2-7
CDR3 length: 15
clone size: .
D gene: TRBD2
V gene: TRBV9

CDR3 protein: CASSIGPLNTEAFF
CDR3 DNA: TGTGCCAGTAGTATCGGGCCTTTGAACACTGAAGCTTTCTTT
J gene: TRBJ1-1
CDR3 length: 14
clone size: .
D gene: .
V gene: TRBV19

CDR3 protein: CASSFHRGSTDTQYF
CDR3 DNA: TGTGCCAGCAGCTTTCACAGGGGTAGCACAGATACGCAGTATTTT
J gene: TRBJ2-3
CDR3 length: 15
clone size: .
D gene: TRBD1
V gene: TRBV7-8

CDR3 protein: CASRAPGTLFSPLHF
CDR3 DNA: TGTGCCAGCAGAGCTCCCGGGACCTTATTTTCACCCCTCCACTTT
J gene: TRBJ1-6
CDR3 length: 15
clone size: .
D gene: .
V gene: TRBV27

CDR3 protein: CASSPDSHYEQYF
CDR3 DNA: TGTGCCAGCAGCCCGGACAGCCACTACGAGCAGTACTTC
J gene: TRBJ2-7
CDR3 length: 13
clone size: .
D gene: .
V gene: TRBV5-4

CDR3 protein: CASSVVRAQETQYF
CDR3 DNA: TGTGCCAGCTCAGTTGTCAGGGCGCAAGAGACCCAGTACTTC
J gene: TRBJ2-5
CDR3 length: 14
clone size: .
D gene: .
V gene: TRBV18

CDR3 protein: CASSQGRSAMDSEAFF
CDR3 DNA: TGCGCCAGCAGCCAAGGTCGTAGCGCTATGGACAGTGAAGCTTTCTTT
J gene: TRBJ1-1
CDR3 length: 16
clone size: .
D gene: .
V gene: TRBV4-3

CDR3 protein: CASSSNPGNYEQYF
CDR3 DNA: TGTGCCAGCAGCTCCAATCCGGGGAACTACGAGCAGTACTTC
J gene: TRBJ2-7
CDR3 length: 14
clone size: .
D gene: .
V gene: TRBV7-2

CDR3 protein: CASSPQGSYEQYF
CDR3 DNA: TGTGCCAGCTCACCACAAGGCTCCTACGAGCAGTACTTC
J gene: TRBJ2-7
CDR3 length: 13
clone size: .
D gene: .
V gene: TRBV18

CDR3 protein: CASGPPNEKLFF
CDR3 DNA: TGTGCCAGCGGTCCACCTAATGAAAAACTGTTTTTT
J gene: TRBJ1-4
CDR3 length: 12
clone size: .
D gene: .
V gene: TRBV5-5

CDR3 protein: CASSQGGDEKLFF
CDR3 DNA: TGTGCCAGCAGCCAGGGTGGAGATGAAAAACTGTTTTTT
J gene: TRBJ1-4
CDR3 length: 13
clone size: .
D gene: .
V gene: TRBV2

CDR3 protein: CASSKEQRQQETQYF
CDR3 DNA: TGTGCCAGCAGCAAGGAACAGAGACAACAAGAGACCCAGTACTTC
J gene: TRBJ2-5
CDR3 length: 15
clone size: once
D gene: .
V gene: TRBV21-1

CDR3 protein: CASSLGALRTGGYF
CDR3 DNA: TGTGCCAGCAGTTTGGGTGCGTTAAGGACAGGGGGGTACTTC
J gene: TRBJ2-7
CDR3 length: 14
clone size: once
D gene: TRBD1
V gene: TRBV28

CDR3 protein: CASSEVGGNNSPLHF
CDR3 DNA: TGTGCCAGCAGTGAAGTAGGGGGTAATAATTCACCCCTCCACTTT
J gene: TRBJ1-6
CDR3 length: 15
clone size: .
D gene: .
V gene: TRBV6-1

CDR3 protein: CASSRLVWEETQYF
CDR3 DNA: TGTGCCAGCAGTAGACTAGTTTGGGAAGAGACCCAGTACTTC
J gene: TRBJ2-5
CDR3 length: 14
clone size: .
D gene: .
V gene: TRBV6-1

CDR3 protein: CASSGIEITGELFF
CDR3 DNA: TGTGCCAGCAGTGGGATAGAGATCACCGGGGAGCTGTTTTTT
J gene: TRBJ2-2
CDR3 length: 14
clone size: .
D gene: .
V gene: TRBV6-5

CDR3 protein: CAWEQINEKLFF
CDR3 DNA: TGTGCCTGGGAACAGATTAATGAAAAACTGTTTTTT
J gene: TRBJ1-4
CDR3 length: 12
clone size: .
D gene: .
V gene: TRBV30

CDR3 protein: CAWSRGGTGANVLTF
CDR3 DNA: TGTGCCTGGAGTAGGGGGGGCACTGGGGCCAACGTCCTGACTTTC
J gene: TRBJ2-6
CDR3 length: 15
clone size: .
D gene: .
V gene: TRBV30

CDR3 protein: CAWHRGSPLHF
CDR3 DNA: TGTGCCTGGCACAGGGGTTCACCCCTCCACTTT
J gene: TRBJ1-6
CDR3 length: 11
clone size: .
D gene: TRBD1
V gene: TRBV30

CDR3 protein: CASSIIGGRGAGAEQFF
CDR3 DNA: TGTGCCAGTAGTATAATAGGCGGGAGGGGGGCTGGAGCTGAGCAGTTCTTC
J gene: TRBJ2-1
CDR3 length: 17
clone size: .
D gene: TRBD2
V gene: TRBV19

CDR3 protein: CASSSARSSYNEQFF
CDR3 DNA: TGTGCCAGCAGCTCCGCCAGGAGCTCCTACAATGAGCAGTTCTTC
J gene: TRBJ2-1
CDR3 length: 15
clone size: .
D gene: .
V gene: TRBV7-9

CDR3 protein: CASSLYLAGGHNEQFF
CDR3 DNA: TGCGCCAGCAGCTTGTATTTAGCGGGGGGCCACAATGAGCAGTTCTTC
J gene: TRBJ2-1
CDR3 length: 16
clone size: .
D gene: TRBD2
V gene: TRBV5-1

CDR3 protein: CASSPTWAEAFF
CDR3 DNA: TGTGCCAGCAGTCCAACATGGGCTGAAGCTTTCTTT
J gene: TRBJ1-1
CDR3 length: 12
clone size: once
D gene: .
V gene: TRBV28

CDR3 protein: CAIVTLDGPTSPLHF
CDR3 DNA: TGTGCCATCGTGACTTTGGACGGCCCTACTTCACCCCTCCACTTT
J gene: TRBJ1-6
CDR3 length: 15
clone size: few
D gene: .
V gene: TRBV6-1

CDR3 protein: CAWSVSGSTGELFF
CDR3 DNA: TGTGCCTGGAGTGTTAGCGGGAGCACCGGGGAGCTGTTTTTT
J gene: TRBJ2-2
CDR3 length: 14
clone size: .
D gene: TRBD2
V gene: TRBV30

CDR3 protein: CASGESGGHNTGELFF
CDR3 DNA: TGCGCCAGCGGAGAGAGCGGGGGCCACAACACCGGGGAGCTGTTTTTT
J gene: TRBJ2-2
CDR3 length: 16
clone size: .
D gene: TRBD2
V gene: TRBV10-1

CDR3 protein: CASSLVSGAGNSPLHF
CDR3 DNA: TGCGCCAGCAGCTTGGTATCGGGGGCGGGAAATTCACCCCTCCACTTT
J gene: TRBJ1-6
CDR3 length: 16
clone size: .
D gene: .
V gene: TRBV5-1

CDR3 protein: CASSDPSVAGELFF
CDR3 DNA: TGTGCCAGCAGTGATCCGTCAGTGGCCGGGGAGCTGTTTTTT
J gene: TRBJ2-2
CDR3 length: 14
clone size: few
D gene: .
V gene: TRBV2

CDR3 protein: CASSLAHGEQYF
CDR3 DNA: TGCGCCAGCAGCTTGGCCCACGGTGAGCAGTACTTC
J gene: TRBJ2-7
CDR3 length: 12
clone size: .
D gene: .
V gene: TRBV5-1

CDR3 protein: CASSQGASGGIRREQYF
CDR3 DNA: TGTGCCAGCAGCCAGGGGGCTAGCGGGGGAATAAGGCGCGAGCAGTACTTC
J gene: TRBJ2-7
CDR3 length: 17
clone size: .
D gene: TRBD2
V gene: TRBV11-2

CDR3 protein: CSVEENGDVNTDTQYF
CDR3 DNA: TGCAGCGTTGAAGAGAACGGCGACGTAAATACAGATACGCAGTATTTT
J gene: TRBJ2-3
CDR3 length: 16
clone size: .
D gene: .
V gene: TRBV29-1

CDR3 protein: CASSLGETGGREQYF
CDR3 DNA: TGTGCCAGCAGCTTAGGAGAGACAGGGGGGAGAGAGCAGTACTTC
J gene: TRBJ2-7
CDR3 length: 15
clone size: .
D gene: TRBD1
V gene: TRBV11-2

CDR3 protein: CASKGKRGDTEAFF
CDR3 DNA: TGTGCCAGCAAGGGGAAACGGGGGGACACTGAAGCTTTCTTT
J gene: TRBJ1-1
CDR3 length: 14
clone size: .
D gene: .
V gene: TRBV9

CDR3 protein: CASSQSPGDGSHEQFF
CDR3 DNA: TGTGCCAGCAGCCAATCCCCGGGAGACGGTAGCCATGAGCAGTTCTTC
J gene: TRBJ2-1
CDR3 length: 16
clone size: .
D gene: .
V gene: TRBV4-2

CDR3 protein: CACTVRQPYGYTF
CDR3 DNA: TGTGCCTGTACCGTGAGACAGCCCTATGGCTACACCTTC
J gene: TRBJ1-2
CDR3 length: 13
clone size: .
D gene: .
V gene: TRBV30

CDR3 protein: CASSFYWDGSGANVLTF
CDR3 DNA: TGTGCCAGCAGCTTTTATTGGGACGGGTCTGGGGCCAACGTCCTGACTTTC
J gene: TRBJ2-6
CDR3 length: 17
clone size: .
D gene: .
V gene: TRBV7-6

CDR3 protein: CASSPTGTQPEQYF
CDR3 DNA: TGTGCCAGCTCACCCACGGGGACACAACCCGAGCAGTACTTC
J gene: TRBJ2-7
CDR3 length: 14
clone size: .
D gene: .
V gene: TRBV18

CDR3 protein: CASSLAWDEQFF
CDR3 DNA: TGCGCCAGCAGCTTGGCCTGGGATGAGCAGTTCTTC
J gene: TRBJ2-1
CDR3 length: 12
clone size: .
D gene: .
V gene: TRBV5-1

CDR3 protein: CSVREGGREDTGELFF
CDR3 DNA: TGCAGCGTAAGGGAGGGCGGGAGGGAAGACACCGGGGAGCTGTTTTTT
J gene: TRBJ2-2
CDR3 length: 16
clone size: .
D gene: TRBD2
V gene: TRBV29-1

CDR3 protein: CAWSVEGTATDTQYF
CDR3 DNA: TGTGCCTGGAGTGTAGAAGGGACAGCAACAGATACGCAGTATTTT
J gene: TRBJ2-3
CDR3 length: 15
clone size: .
D gene: TRBD1
V gene: TRBV30

CDR3 protein: CASSLGRADDEQYF
CDR3 DNA: TGCGCCAGCAGCTTGGGCAGGGCAGACGACGAGCAGTACTTC
J gene: TRBJ2-7
CDR3 length: 14
clone size: .
D gene: .
V gene: TRBV5-1

CDR3 protein: CASSQDRGGGQFF
CDR3 DNA: TGTGCCAGCAGCCAGGACCGGGGGGGTGGGCAGTTCTTC
J gene: TRBJ2-1
CDR3 length: 13
clone size: .
D gene: TRBD2
V gene: TRBV4-2

CDR3 protein: CASSNTGANYGYTF
CDR3 DNA: TGTGCCAGCAGCAACACAGGAGCGAACTATGGCTACACCTTC
J gene: TRBJ1-2
CDR3 length: 14
clone size: .
D gene: .
V gene: TRBV7-8

CDR3 protein: CASSEYPAGGPNEQFF
CDR3 DNA: TGTGCCAGCAGTGAATACCCAGCGGGGGGGCCGAATGAGCAGTTCTTC
J gene: TRBJ2-1
CDR3 length: 16
clone size: medium-sized
D gene: TRBD2
V gene: TRBV2